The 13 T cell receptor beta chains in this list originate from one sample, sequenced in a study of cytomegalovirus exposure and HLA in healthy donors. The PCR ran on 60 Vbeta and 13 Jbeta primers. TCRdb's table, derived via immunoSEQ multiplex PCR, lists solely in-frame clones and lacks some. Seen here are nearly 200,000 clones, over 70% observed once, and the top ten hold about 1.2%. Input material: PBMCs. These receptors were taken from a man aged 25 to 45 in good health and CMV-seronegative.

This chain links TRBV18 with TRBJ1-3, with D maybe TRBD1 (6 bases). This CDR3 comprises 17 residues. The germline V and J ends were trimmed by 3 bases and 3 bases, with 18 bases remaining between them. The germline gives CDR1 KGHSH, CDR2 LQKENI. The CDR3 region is CASSPSLGGANGNTIYF. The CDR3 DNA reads TGTGCCAGCTCACCCTCCTTAGGGGGGGCCAATGGAAACACCATATATTTT.

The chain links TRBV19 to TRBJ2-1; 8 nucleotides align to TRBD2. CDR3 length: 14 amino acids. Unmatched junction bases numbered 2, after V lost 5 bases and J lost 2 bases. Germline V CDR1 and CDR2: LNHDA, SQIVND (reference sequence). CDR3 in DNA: TGTGCCAGTAGTTTGACTAGCGCCTACAATGAGCAGTTCTTC. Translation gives CASSLTSAYNEQFF.

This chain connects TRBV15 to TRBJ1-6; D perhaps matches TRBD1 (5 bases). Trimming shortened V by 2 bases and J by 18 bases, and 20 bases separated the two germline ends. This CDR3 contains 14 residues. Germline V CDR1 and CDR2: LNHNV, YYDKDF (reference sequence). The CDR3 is CATSRYFGGEDPHF. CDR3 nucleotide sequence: TGTGCCACCAGCAGATATTTCGGAGGGGAAGACCCCCACTTT.

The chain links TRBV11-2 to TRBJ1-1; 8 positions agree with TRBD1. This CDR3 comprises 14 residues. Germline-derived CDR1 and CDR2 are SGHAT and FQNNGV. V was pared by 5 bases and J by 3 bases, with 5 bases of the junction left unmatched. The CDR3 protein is CASSQHRGDTEAFF. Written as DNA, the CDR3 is TGTGCCAGCAGCCAACACAGGGGGGACACTGAAGCTTTCTTT.

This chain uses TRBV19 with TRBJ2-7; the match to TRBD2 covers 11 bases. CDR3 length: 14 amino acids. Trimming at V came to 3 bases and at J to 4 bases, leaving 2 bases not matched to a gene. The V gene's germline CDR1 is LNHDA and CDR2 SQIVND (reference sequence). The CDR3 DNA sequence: TGTGCCAGTAGTATCGGGACTAGCGGATACGAGCAGTACTTC. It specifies CASSIGTSGYEQYF. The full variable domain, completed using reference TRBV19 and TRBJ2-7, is DGGITQSPKYLFRKEGQNVTLSCEQNLNHDAMYWYRQDPGQGLRLIYYSQIVNDFQKGDIAEGYSVSREKKESFPLTVTSAQKNPTAFYLCASSIGTSGYEQYFGPGTRLTVT.

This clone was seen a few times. CDR3 in DNA: TGTGCCACCAGCAGATCCCCCCAGGGCGGGGACACTGAAGCTTTCTTT. Translating it yields CATSRSPQGGDTEAFF. The chain has TRBV15 and TRBJ1-1, with a tentative D call TRBD1 (5 bases). The CDR3 is made up of 16 amino acids. Trimming removed 2 bases from V and 3 bases from J, with 16 bases in between. The germline gives CDR1 LNHNV, CDR2 YYDKDF (reference sequence).

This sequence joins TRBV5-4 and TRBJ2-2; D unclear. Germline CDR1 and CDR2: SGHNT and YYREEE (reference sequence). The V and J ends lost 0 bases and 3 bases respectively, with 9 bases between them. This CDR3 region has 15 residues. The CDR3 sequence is CASSLAGLYTGELFF. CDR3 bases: TGTGCCAGCAGCTTGGCCGGGTTATACACCGGGGAGCTGTTTTTT.

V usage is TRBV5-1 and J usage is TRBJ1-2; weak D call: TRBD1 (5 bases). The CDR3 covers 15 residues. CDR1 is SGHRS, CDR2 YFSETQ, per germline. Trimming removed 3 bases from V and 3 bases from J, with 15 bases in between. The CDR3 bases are TGCGCCAGCAGCTGGGGGGGGTTGGTGGACTATGGCTACACCTTC. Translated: CASSWGGLVDYGYTF.

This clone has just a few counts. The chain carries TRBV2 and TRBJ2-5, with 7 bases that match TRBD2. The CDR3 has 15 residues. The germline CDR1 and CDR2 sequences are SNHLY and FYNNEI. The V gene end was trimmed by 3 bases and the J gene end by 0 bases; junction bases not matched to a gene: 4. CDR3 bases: TGTGCCAGCAGTGATTGGGGAGGGGACCAAGAGACCCAGTACTTC. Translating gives CASSDWGGDQETQYF.

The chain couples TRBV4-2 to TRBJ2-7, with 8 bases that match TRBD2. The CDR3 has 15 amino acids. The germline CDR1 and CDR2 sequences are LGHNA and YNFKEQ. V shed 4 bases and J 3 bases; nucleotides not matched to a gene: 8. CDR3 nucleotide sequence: TGTGCCAGCAGCCCCCCGTTGAGCGGGAGCTACGAGCAGTACTTC. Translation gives CASSPPLSGSYEQYF.

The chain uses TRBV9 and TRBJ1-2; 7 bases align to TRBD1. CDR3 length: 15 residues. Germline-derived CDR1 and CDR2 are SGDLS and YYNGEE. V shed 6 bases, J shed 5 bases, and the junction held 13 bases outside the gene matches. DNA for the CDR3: TGTGCCAGCACTCGGTCCGACAGGGCAAGTTATGGCTACACCTTC. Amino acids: CASTRSDRASYGYTF.

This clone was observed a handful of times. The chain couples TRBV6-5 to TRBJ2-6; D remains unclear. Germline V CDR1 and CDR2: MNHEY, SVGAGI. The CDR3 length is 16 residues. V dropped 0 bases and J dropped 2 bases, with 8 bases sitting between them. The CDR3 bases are TGTGCCAGCAGTTACTCATCGGGTACTGGGGCCAACGTCCTGACTTTC. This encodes CASSYSSGTGANVLTF.

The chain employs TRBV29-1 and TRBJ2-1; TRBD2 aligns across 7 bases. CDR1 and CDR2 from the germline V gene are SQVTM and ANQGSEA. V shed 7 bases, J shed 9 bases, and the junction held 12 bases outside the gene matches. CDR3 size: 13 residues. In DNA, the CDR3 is TGCAGCGCCAGCGGACTAGAGTTCCCTGAGCAGTTCTTC. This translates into CSASGLEFPEQFF.